These 11 T cell receptor beta chains came from one sample sequenced in a study of cytomegalovirus exposure and HLA in healthy donors. The PCR used 60 Vbeta and 13 Jbeta primers. Only in-frame clones appear in the TCRdb table, and some are missing; sequencing was by immunoSEQ multiplex PCR. Of approximately 130,000 clones listed, over 70% are singletons. Specimen: PBMCs. These receptor sequences come from a woman aged 55-70 years in good health and CMV-seropositive.

The CDR3 here is CASSLAGEDSGNTIYF. DNA of the CDR3: TGTGCCAGCAGCTTGGCCGGGGAGGATTCTGGAAACACCATATATTTT. The chain couples TRBV5-6 to TRBJ1-3; D call uncertain. The CDR3 spans 16 residues. Germline values: CDR1 SGHDT, CDR2 YYEEEE. Trimming took 0 bases from V and 1 from J, leaving 11 bases between them. The whole variable domain, filled in from reference TRBV5-6 and TRBJ1-3, reads DAGVTQSPTHLIKTRGQQVTLRCSPKSGHDTVSWYQQALGQGPQFIFQYYEEEERQRGNFPDRFSGHQFPNYSSELNVNALLLGDSALYLCASSLAGEDSGNTIYFGEGSWLTVV.

The V gene is TRBV28, the J gene TRBJ1-3; D gene unclear. CDR3 length: 13 residues. Trimming left V 3 bases short and J 4 bases short, with 7 bases between. Germline CDR1 MDHEN, CDR2 SYDVKM. CDR3 in DNA: TGTGCCAGCAGTTTGGAGGCGGGAAACACCATATATTTT. Translation gives CASSLEAGNTIYF.

CDR3 in amino acids: CASTPPDSTGSYEQYF. As DNA, the CDR3 is TGTGCCAGCACCCCGCCGGACAGCACGGGGAGCTACGAGCAGTACTTC. The rearrangement joins TRBV7-8 to TRBJ2-5, with D possibly being TRBD1 (6 bases). The end of the DNA aligns better with TRBJ2-7, so the J call may be wrong. The CDR3 extends over 16 amino acids. The V gene's germline CDR1 is SGHVS and CDR2 FQNEAQ.

This clone came up a few times. The chain has TRBV11-3 and TRBJ2-7; 7 nucleotides line up with TRBD1. Germline CDR1 is SGHNT and CDR2 is YENEEA. This CDR3 is built from 13 residues. Germline trimming cut 4 bases from V and 6 bases from J; bases unmatched to any gene: 6. Here the CDR3 DNA reads TGTGCCAGCAGCTCCTCAACAGGGGTCGAGCAGTACTTC. Translated, it gives CASSSSTGVEQYF.

In DNA form, the CDR3 reads TGTGCCAGCTCACAGGGAATGGCGGGTGAAGCTTTCTTT. Protein: CASSQGMAGEAFF. This rearrangement joins TRBV18 to TRBJ1-1, with D hard to call. Per germline, CDR1 KGHSH and CDR2 LQKENI. Trimming took off 4 bases at V and 7 bases at J, with 13 bases between the two ends. The CDR3 contains 13 residues.

The chain's CDR3 is CACDRRTDTQYF. The CDR3 DNA reads TGTGCCTGTGACAGACGCACAGATACGCAGTATTTT. V is TRBV6-1 and J is TRBJ2-3; the D gene is possibly TRBD1 (5 bases). CDR1 is MNHNS, CDR2 SASEGT, per germline. V was pared by 11 bases and J by 1 base, with 10 bases between. The CDR3 consists of 12 residues.

This clone was observed once. This chain links TRBV5-1 with TRBJ2-1, with TRBD2 matching over 9 bases. The CDR3 runs to 13 residues. Germline-derived CDR1 and CDR2 are SGHRS and YFSETQ. V lost 7 bases to trimming and J lost 7 bases; unmatched junction nucleotides: 6. The CDR3, as DNA: TGCGCCAGCGGGCGGGGGGGCCAAAATGAGCAGTTCTTC. It encodes CASGRGGQNEQFF.

Note on this clone: Other DNA sequences of this sample code for an identical CDR3. This chain joins TRBV6-5 and TRBJ1-1; D perhaps matches TRBD1 (5 bases). CDR3 length: 12 residues. Trimming shortened V by 5 bases and J by 8 bases, and 12 bases separated the two germline ends. Germline CDR1 and CDR2: MNHEY and SVGAGI. DNA for the CDR3: TGTGCCAGCAGTCCCGGACATACAGAAGCTTTCTTT. It encodes CASSPGHTEAFF.

The V and J genes are TRBV6-5 and TRBJ2-1; 7 bases agree with TRBD1. V lost 4 bases and J lost 4; bases outside the gene matches: 10. CDR3 length: 16 residues. Per germline, CDR1 MNHEY and CDR2 SVGAGI. CDR3 DNA sequence: TGTGCCAGCAGTTCAGACAGGGTGGGATCATACAATGAGCAGTTCTTC. It specifies CASSSDRVGSYNEQFF.

This clone was found a few times. The CDR3 DNA reads as TGTGCCAGCAGCTACGGCGGGGAGCTGTTTTTT. Amino acid sequence: CASSYGGELFF. V usage is TRBV7-9 and J usage is TRBJ2-2; no reliable D call. The ends were cut back, 4 bases at V and 7 bases at J, with 4 bases in the middle. Germline CDR1 reads SEHNR; CDR2 reads FQNEAQ (reference sequence). CDR3 length: 11 residues.

This clone was counted between two and nine times. The chain has TRBV7-8 and TRBJ2-3; 7 bases align to TRBD1. The J segment lost 4 bases and the V segment lost 1 base, leaving 5 bases of the junction unmatched. Germline V gene sequence: CDR1 SGHVS, CDR2 FQNEAQ. CDR3 size: 15 residues. CDR3 sequence (DNA): TGTGCCAGCAGCTTAGTTGACAGGGCGGCAGATACGCAGTATTTT. Its protein product is CASSLVDRAADTQYF.